The entry that follows covers one TCR beta chain sequence. Primers for the PCR totalled 60 Vbeta and 13 Jbeta. The table came from immunoSEQ multiplex PCR; TCRdb's copy has only in-frame clones and leaves some out. The data include 55,000 to 75,000 clones; the top ten clones carry roughly 4%. This entry belongs to a study of cytomegalovirus exposure and HLA in healthy donors. This CDR3 contains 14 residues. The V gene lost 4 bases and the J gene lost 0 bases, with 8 bases spanning the gap. Germline V gene lookup returns CDR1 MNHNS and CDR2 SASEGT. The TCR was taken from a male donor in good health and CMV-seronegative. This chain joins TRBV6-1 and TRBJ2-3; the D is unclear. Sequencing was performed on PBMCs. The CDR3 DNA reads as TGTGCCAGCAGTGTAACACCAAGCACAGATACGCAGTATTTT. Residues: CASSVTPSTDTQYF.